These T cell receptor beta chains were read from a single sample in a study of metastatic and nonmetastatic thyroid tumors. TCRdb re-clonotyped the PCR reads through MiXCR. The sample has over 25,000 clones, 16% seen once. The material sequenced was blood. The receptors were gathered from a male donor with papillary thyroid cancer or a benign thyroid nodule (not recorded which). Some clones in this sample may be carry-over from other donors' samples. CDR3s include the opening cysteine and the closing phenylalanine or tryptophan. The D gene is left open where the match is weak. Expanded clones get a size class; other rows say once, few or many, or leave the size out.

size,V,J,D,DNA,CDR3
many,TRBV19,TRBJ2-2,TRBD1,TGTGCCAGTAGTGACAGGGGTGTCACCGGGGAGCTGTTTTTT,CASSDRGVTGELFF
-,TRBV7-7,TRBJ2-4,TRBD2,TGTGCTAGCAGCTGTAGACTAGCCAAAAACATTCAGTACTTT,CASSCRLAKNIQYF
many,TRBV2,TRBJ2-5,-,TGTGCCAGCAGTGGGGGAGAAAGGTCCCAAGAGACCCAGTACTTC,CASSGGERSQETQYF
many,TRBV3-1,TRBJ2-1,-,TGTGCCAGCAGCCCCGGGTGGGATGAGCAGTTCTTC,CASSPGWDEQFF
many,TRBV18,TRBJ2-7,TRBD2,TGTGCCAGCTCACCAAATAGCGGGCTCTTATACGAGCAGTACTTC,CASSPNSGLLYEQYF
many,TRBV30,TRBJ2-2,-,TGTGCCTGGAGCCAATCCGGGATGAACACCGGGGAGCTGTTTTTT,CAWSQSGMNTGELFF
many,TRBV5-4,TRBJ2-7,-,TGTGCCAGCAGCTCCACCGGGGCCCCTTACGAGCAGTACTTC,CASSSTGAPYEQYF
many,TRBV5-1,TRBJ2-3,-,TGCGCCAGCAGTAGCGGACCGGCCTCAGATACGCAGTATTTT,CASSSGPASDTQYF
-,TRBV3-1,TRBJ1-4,-,TGTGCCAGCAGCAGATTAGGAGGAGAGAATGAAAAACTGTTTTTT,CASSRLGGENEKLFF
-,TRBV20-1,TRBJ1-2,TRBD1,TGCAGTGCTAGACCAGGGGGGCCCAATGGCTACACCTTC,CSARPGGPNGYTF
-,TRBV4-2,TRBJ2-7,TRBD2,TGTGCCAGCAGCCAAGAAAGGACTAGAAGATACGAGCAGTACTTC,CASSQERTRRYEQYF
-,TRBV20-1,TRBJ1-2,-,TGCAGTGCAGAACTCGGGAACTATGGCTACACCTTC,CSAELGNYGYTF
few,TRBV12-3/TRBV12-4,TRBJ1-2,-,TGTGCCATCAGGGATACGGTTAACTATGGCTACACCTTC,CAIRDTVNYGYTF
many,TRBV20-1,TRBJ2-1,TRBD2,TGCAGTGCTAGAGTAGCGGGAGAGTCCTACAATGAGCAGTTCTTC,CSARVAGESYNEQFF
many,TRBV7-3,TRBJ2-3,TRBD2,TGTGCCAGCAGCTCGGGACTAGCGGATGATACGCAGTATTTT,CASSSGLADDTQYF
many,TRBV7-9,TRBJ2-1,-,TGTGCCAGCAGCTTCGACCTCCATGAGCAGTTCTTC,CASSFDLHEQFF
many,TRBV7-9,TRBJ2-3,TRBD2,TGTGCCAGCAGGCCGGGACTAGCGGGGTCCGGTACGCAGTATTTT,CASRPGLAGSGTQYF
many,TRBV6-6,TRBJ2-5,-,TGTGCCAGCAGTTACTTTGTGGGAGTGAGACAAGAGACCCAGTACTTC,CASSYFVGVRQETQYF
many,TRBV19,TRBJ1-2,TRBD1,TGTGCCAGTATCCCGGGGACAGCGAACATCTATGGCTACACCTTC,CASIPGTANIYGYTF
many,TRBV5-1,TRBJ2-2,-,TGCGCCAGCAGCTTGGGACAAATCACCGGGGAGCTGTTTTTT,CASSLGQITGELFF
-,TRBV5-1,TRBJ1-1,-,TGCGCCAGCAGCTTGGACAGTCAACCTAACACTGAAGCTTTCTTT,CASSLDSQPNTEAFF
many,TRBV11-2,TRBJ2-7,TRBD2,TGTGCCAGCAGCTTGGGGGAGCTAGCGGATCCTTTTTGGGGGGACGAGCAGTACTTC,CASSLGELADPFWGDEQYF
-,TRBV5-5,TRBJ2-7,-,TGTGCCAGCCGAAGGGCCGGCGGCGAGCAGTACTTC,CASRRAGGEQYF
many,TRBV7-6,TRBJ1-1,-,TGTGCCAGCAGCCCTTTTATACAGGGGAACACTGAAGCTTTCTTT,CASSPFIQGNTEAFF
many,TRBV27,TRBJ2-7,-,TGTGCCAGCAGTTTATCCCCCCGGCTAAGCTACGAGCAGTACTTC,CASSLSPRLSYEQYF
-,TRBV6-1,TRBJ1-2,TRBD1,TGTGCCAGCAGTGAAACCTGGACAGGGGACGGCTACACCTTC,CASSETWTGDGYTF
-,TRBV4-1,TRBJ1-6,-,TGCGCCAGCAGCCACCACCAGCCCCAGACACCCCTCCACTTT,CASSHHQPQTPLHF
few,TRBV12-3/TRBV12-4,TRBJ1-1,-,TGTGCCAGCAGTTTAGAGGTGGGGGGACACCGTAACACTGAAGCTTTCTTT,CASSLEVGGHRNTEAFF
many,TRBV3-1,TRBJ2-1,TRBD2,TGTGCCAGCAGGGGACTAGCGGGCAACAATGAGCAGTTCTTC,CASRGLAGNNEQFF
many,TRBV5-1,TRBJ2-3,-,TGCGCCAGCAGCTTGATCGAGTACACAGATACGCAGTATTTT,CASSLIEYTDTQYF
many,TRBV19,TRBJ2-7,-,TGTGCCAGTAGTCCCGGGGACGTGAGCTCCTACGAGCAGTACTTC,CASSPGDVSSYEQYF
medium-sized,TRBV2,TRBJ2-7,-,TGTGCCAGCAATGGCGGGGACTACGAGCAGTACTTC,CASNGGDYEQYF
few,TRBV6-1,TRBJ2-7,TRBD1,TGTGCCAGCAGTCCCCGGGACAGTCCCGCCTACGAGCAGTACTTC,CASSPRDSPAYEQYF
-,TRBV9,TRBJ1-6,-,TGTGCCAGCAGCGCCCCCAAAGGGGCCGATAATTCACCCCTCCACTTT,CASSAPKGADNSPLHF
-,TRBV5-6,TRBJ2-1,-,TGTGCCAGCAGCCAGGGCCGCGGAAGCTCCTACAATGAGCAGTTCTTC,CASSQGRGSSYNEQFF
-,TRBV20-1,TRBJ1-1,-,TGCAGTGCTAGAGAAAAGGGACCGAACACTGAAGCTTTCTTT,CSAREKGPNTEAFF
medium-sized,TRBV6-1,TRBJ1-5,TRBD1,TGTGCCAGCAGTGAAGAAGGAGGGGGCCCTCAGCCCCAGCATTTT,CASSEEGGGPQPQHF
many,TRBV18,TRBJ1-1,-,TGTGCCAGCTCACTAAGCTGGAGGAACACTGAAGCTTTCTTT,CASSLSWRNTEAFF
many,TRBV5-8,TRBJ2-1,-,TGTGCCAGCAGCTCCTCCGGACTTGCGGAGATCTACAATGAGCAGTTCTTC,CASSSSGLAEIYNEQFF
many,TRBV29-1,TRBJ1-2,TRBD1,TGCAGCGTTGAACTAACCTCGGACAGGGGAGGCTATGGCTACACCTTC,CSVELTSDRGGYGYTF
many,TRBV28,TRBJ1-1,-,TGTGCCAGCAGCATGGGGGGCTCGAACACTGAAGCTTTCTTT,CASSMGGSNTEAFF
many,TRBV14,TRBJ2-7,-,TGTGCCAGCAGCCCCTTTTTAGATTCACCCGAGCAGTACTTC,CASSPFLDSPEQYF
many,TRBV28,TRBJ1-6,-,TGTGCCAGCAGCCTACCTGGGACACCCCTCCACTTT,CASSLPGTPLHF
many,TRBV20-1,TRBJ2-3,TRBD2,TGCAGTGTCAGACTGACTAGCGGGAGTACAGATACGCAGTATTTT,CSVRLTSGSTDTQYF
many,TRBV4-2,TRBJ2-7,-,TGTGCCAGCAGCCAAGCTCGCACAGCAACCTACGAGCAGTACTTC,CASSQARTATYEQYF
many,TRBV18,TRBJ2-7,TRBD1,TGTGCCAGCTCACCGGGACAGGGGGCCACTGGCGAGCAGTACTTC,CASSPGQGATGEQYF
few,TRBV28,TRBJ1-2,-,TGTGCCAGCAGTCCAACTAACTATGGCTACACCTTC,CASSPTNYGYTF
many,TRBV30,TRBJ2-3,TRBD2,TGTGCCTGGAGTGTGGGACTAGCAACAGATACGCAGTATTTT,CAWSVGLATDTQYF
many,TRBV28,TRBJ1-2,-,TGTGCCAGCAGCCGGGACGGCAATACCTATGGCTACACCTTC,CASSRDGNTYGYTF
-,TRBV10-3,TRBJ1-3,-,TGTGCCATCAGTTACGGCGTGGGGGTTGGAAACACCATATATTTT,CAISYGVGVGNTIYF
many,TRBV5-1,TRBJ2-7,-,TGCGCCAGCAGCTTGGACCGAGCCTACGAGCAGTACTTC,CASSLDRAYEQYF
many,TRBV3-1,TRBJ1-5,-,TGTGCCAGCAGCCTCTGGGGACAGCCCCAGCATTTT,CASSLWGQPQHF
many,TRBV9,TRBJ2-7,-,TGTGCCAGCAGCGTAAGTTTTGGAGGGGTGATCTCCGACGAGCAGTACTTC,CASSVSFGGVISDEQYF
many,TRBV19,TRBJ2-1,-,TGTGCCAGTAGTTCGAGCTTACTACCCCGGCATTACAATGAGCAGTTCTTC,CASSSSLLPRHYNEQFF
-,TRBV6-1,TRBJ2-1,-,TGTGCCAGCAGTGGCGGACTAAATTACAATGAGCAGTTCTTC,CASSGGLNYNEQFF
-,TRBV11-2,TRBJ2-3,TRBD2,TGTTCCAGCAGCGCGACCGGGACTAGCGGCACGGATACGCAGTATTTT,CSSSATGTSGTDTQYF
many,TRBV28,TRBJ2-1,-,TGTGCCAGCAGCATAAGCCAGGGCTATGAGCAGTTCTTC,CASSISQGYEQFF
medium-sized,TRBV13,TRBJ2-5,-,TGTGCCAGCAGCTTGTCTGGGGCAGGCCTTTCCGAGACCCAGTACTTC,CASSLSGAGLSETQYF